One and the same sample provided the 15 T cell receptor beta chains below, sequenced in a study of cytomegalovirus exposure and HLA in healthy donors. Repertoires were generated with immunoSEQ multiplex PCR, while TCRdb's copy carries only in-frame clones and drops some. The table shows about 240,000 clones, with about 90% occurring only once. Sample: PBMCs. Receptors were obtained from a woman in her 30s in good health and CMV-seropositive.

As for this clone: In the same sample, other DNA sequences code for this CDR3. The chain couples TRBV6-5 to TRBJ2-3, with 11 bases that match TRBD2. The ends lost 0 bases at V and 5 bases at J; junction bases unmatched: 1. The CDR3 totals 15 residues. Per the germline V gene, CDR1 is MNHEY and CDR2 is SVGAGI. CDR3 in amino acids: CASSYSGLAGDTQYF. The CDR3 DNA reads as TGTGCCAGCAGTTACTCTGGACTAGCGGGAGATACGCAGTATTTT.

The chain employs TRBV5-6 and TRBJ1-1; possible D gene TRBD1, 5 bases. With 0 bases removed from V and 5 bases from J, the gap between germline ends came to 8 bases. Germline CDR1 reads SGHDT; CDR2 reads YYEEEE. The CDR3 covers 13 residues. CDR3 nucleotide sequence: TGTGCCAGCAGCTTGGGCAGGGCGACTGAAGCTTTCTTT. Amino acid sequence: CASSLGRATEAFF.

The chain recombines TRBV5-1 with TRBJ2-5; 7 nucleotides align to TRBD2. There are 14 residues in the CDR3. J was trimmed by 2 bases and V by 2 bases; bases with no gene match: 3. Germline V CDR1 and CDR2: SGHRS, YFSETQ. CDR3 in DNA: TGCGCCAGCAGCTTCCAGCGGGATCAAGAGACCCAGTACTTC. It translates to CASSFQRDQETQYF.

This clone was detected once. V is TRBV6-1 and J is TRBJ2-1, with 11 bases fitting TRBD2. Germline-derived CDR1 and CDR2 are MNHNS and SASEGT. V trimming: 4 bases; J trimming: 7 bases; junction bases outside the gene matches: 6. The CDR3 totals 15 residues. CDR3 region: CASSVLAGVRNEQFF. In DNA form, the CDR3 reads TGTGCCAGCAGTGTACTAGCGGGAGTCCGGAATGAGCAGTTCTTC.

The V call is TRBV19, the J call TRBJ2-7; 10 bases map to TRBD2. The CDR3 extends over 16 amino acids. Trimming took 5 bases from V and 6 from J; bases not matched to a gene: 13. Germline V gene data show CDR1 as LNHDA and CDR2 as SQIVND (reference sequence). CDR3 sequence (DNA): TGTGCCAGTAGTGAAGTGTCTGGGACTAGCGTCGGCGAGCAGTACTTC. Translation gives CASSEVSGTSVGEQYF.

The rearrangement uses TRBV15 and TRBJ1-4, with D possibly being TRBD1 (6 bases). CDR1 is LNHNV, CDR2 YYDKDF, per germline (reference sequence). Trimming removed 3 bases from V and 0 bases from J, with 8 bases in between. The CDR3 extends over 15 amino acids. The CDR3 DNA is TGTGCCACCAGCAGGGGGGCCGCAACTAATGAAAAACTGTTTTTT. Its protein product is CATSRGAATNEKLFF.

The CDR3, as DNA: TGTGCCAGCAGTTTCGGACTGGGAACCACTGAAGCTTTCTTT. Its protein product is CASSFGLGTTEAFF. The chain recombines TRBV27 with TRBJ1-1; D unresolved. Germline CDR1 reads MNHEY; CDR2 reads SMNVEV (reference sequence). The CDR3 totals 14 residues. V was clipped by 3 bases and J by 4 bases, with 12 bases between them.

On this clone itself: This sample also contains other DNA sequences that code for the same CDR3. This rearrangement joins TRBV18 to TRBJ1-2, with TRBD1 matching 9 bases. The CDR3 extends over 15 amino acids. Germline assignment: CDR1 KGHSH and CDR2 LQKENI. The V and J ends lost 6 bases and 2 bases, in that order; junction bases with no gene match: 7. The CDR3 region has the DNA TGTGCCAGCTCTCCGGGACAGGGACGGAACTATGGCTACACCTTC. Translating gives CASSPGQGRNYGYTF.

This clone has just one count. The V gene is TRBV5-1, the J gene TRBJ2-1; no clear D gene. The germline V and J ends were trimmed by 0 bases and 7 bases, with 14 bases remaining between them. The CDR3 runs 15 residues. The germline V gene has CDR1 SGHRS and CDR2 YFSETQ. The CDR3 spells CASSLATGPTNEQFF. The CDR3 nucleotides are TGCGCCAGCAGCTTGGCCACGGGTCCGACTAATGAGCAGTTCTTC.

This sequence joins TRBV7-9 and TRBJ2-7; 8 bases are shared with TRBD1. Germline loops: CDR1 SEHNR, CDR2 FQNEAQ (reference sequence). The CDR3 spans 15 residues. Germline trimming cut 1 base from V and 4 bases from J; bases unmatched to any gene: 6. This CDR3 is CASSLGQGARYEQYF. CDR3 sequence (DNA): TGTGCCAGCAGCTTAGGCCAGGGGGCGAGGTACGAGCAGTACTTC.

The CDR3 reads CATSRDYSNENTGELFF. In DNA form, the CDR3 reads TGTGCCACCAGCAGAGATTACAGTAATGAGAACACCGGGGAGCTGTTTTTT. The chain has TRBV15 and TRBJ2-2; D is unclear. V gave up 0 bases and J gave up 1 base, with 12 bases separating them. The germline V gene has CDR1 LNHNV and CDR2 YYDKDF (reference sequence). The CDR3 consists of 17 residues.

This clone has just one count. This chain uses TRBV28 with TRBJ1-2; a weak D match, TRBD1 (6 bases). Germline CDR1 and CDR2: MDHEN and SYDVKM. V gave up 4 bases and J gave up 5 bases, with 20 bases separating them. CDR3 length equals 16 residues. The CDR3 region is CASSSWGGHMLYGYTF. CDR3 coding DNA: TGTGCCAGCAGTTCTTGGGGGGGGCACATGTTGTATGGCTACACCTTC.

This CDR3 is CASSPGQGDGYTF. The CDR3 nucleotides are TGTGCCAGCAGCCCGGGACAGGGGGATGGCTACACCTTC. V is TRBV7-9 and J is TRBJ1-2; 11 bases align to TRBD1. The CDR3 covers 13 residues. Germline V lookup: CDR1 SEHNR, CDR2 FQNEAQ (reference sequence). V trimming: 5 bases; J trimming: 6 bases; junction bases outside the gene matches: 2.

The CDR3 nucleotides are TGTGCCAGCAGTGTAACGACAGGGGGTACTGAAGCTTTCTTT. Its translation: CASSVTTGGTEAFF. The rearrangement uses TRBV2 and TRBJ1-1, with 9 bases fitting TRBD1. This CDR3 contains 14 residues. The germline CDR1 and CDR2 sequences are SNHLY and FYNNEI. The V and J ends lost 4 bases and 5 bases, in that order; junction bases with no gene match: 5. Variable domain in full (rest from reference TRBV2 and TRBJ1-1): EPEVTQTPSHQVTQMGQEVILRCVPISNHLYFYWYRQILGQKVEFLVSFYNNEISEKSEIFDDQFSVERPDGSNFTLKIRSTKLEDSAMYFCASSVTTGGTEAFFGQGTRLTVV.

V and J are TRBV29-1 and TRBJ2-7, with D possibly matching TRBD1 (6 bases). V was cut by 6 bases and J by 1 base, with 10 bases left in between. CDR3 length equals 12 residues. Germline V gene data show CDR1 as SQVTM and CDR2 as ANQGSEA. The CDR3 DNA is TGCAGCGTAGAGGGGACATCCTACGAGCAGTACTTC. Translating gives CSVEGTSYEQYF.